Presented here are 25 T cell receptor beta chains from one specimen sequenced in a study of technical replicates of blood from a few donors (dated by TCRdb to between 2016 and 2019). Library generation was performed with the immunoSEQ multiplex PCR assay. TCRdb obtained this table from immuneACCESS and retained in-frame rearrangements with V and J assigned. These tables miss some clones; where compared with another copy, unresolved V genes account for less than half of the shortfall, and the remainder is unexplained. Within this sample are some 78,000 clones, with more than 85% of them counted one time only. The ten largest clones take up around 0.43% of the sample. Sequenced input: T cells isolated from PBMCs. The receptor source for this set is a human donor in good health.

This chain uses TRBV4-1 with TRBJ1-5; 7 positions agree with TRBD1. This CDR3 has 14 residues. Germline lookup yields CDR1 MGHRA and CDR2 YSYEKL. Losses at the gene ends were 4 bases for V and 7 bases for J; bases not matched to a gene: 7. CDR3 protein: CASSLRTGTQPQHF. DNA for the CDR3: TGCGCCAGCAGCCTCAGGACAGGAACGCAGCCCCAGCATTTT.

The chain is built from TRBV27 and TRBJ2-6; D is perhaps TRBD2 (5 bases). CDR1 is MNHEY, CDR2 SMNVEV, per germline (reference sequence). V was trimmed by 5 bases and J by 2 bases, leaving 10 bases between them. The CDR3 has 15 residues. The CDR3 spells CASSRGIPGANVLTF. CDR3 DNA: TGTGCCAGCAGTAGAGGGATCCCTGGGGCCAACGTCCTGACTTTC.

CDR3 amino acids: CASNPTANTEAFF. The CDR3, as DNA: TGCGCCAGCAATCCTACAGCGAACACTGAAGCTTTCTTT. The rearrangement joins TRBV10-2 to TRBJ1-1; D remains unclear. Trimming pared 7 bases from V and 1 base from J, leaving 10 bases between. Looked up from germline, CDR1 is WSHSY and CDR2 is SAAADI. CDR3 size: 13 residues.

This chain connects TRBV11-2 to TRBJ2-7; 7 nucleotides match TRBD2. V lost 1 base and J lost 4; bases outside the gene matches: 4. Germline loops: CDR1 SGHAT, CDR2 FQNNGV. The CDR3 sequence is 14 residues long. CDR3 DNA sequence: TGTGCCAGCAGCTTAGGGACTAGTTTGTACGAGCAGTACTTC. The encoded protein is CASSLGTSLYEQYF.

This clone is medium-sized by share. This chain joins TRBV6-6 and TRBJ1-1; D unclear. The CDR3 spans 11 residues. The ends were cut back, 6 bases at V and 5 bases at J, with 7 bases in the middle. The germline CDR1 and CDR2 sequences are MNHNY and SVGAGI (reference sequence). For the CDR3, the DNA is TGTGCCAGCAGGACGAGGACTGAAGCTTTCTTT. It encodes CASRTRTEAFF.

The count of this clone is one. The chain carries TRBV19 and TRBJ2-4; D perhaps matches TRBD2 (6 bases). Germline V gene data show CDR1 as LNHDA and CDR2 as SQIVND (reference sequence). Deletions cut 6 bases from V and 0 bases from J, with 9 bases between. There are 14 residues in the CDR3. CDR3 residues: CASSTLAAKNIQYF. In DNA, the CDR3 is TGTGCCAGTAGCACACTAGCAGCCAAAAACATTCAGTACTTC.

This chain uses TRBV11-2 with TRBJ2-3; D is unclear. CDR1 and CDR2 (germline): SGHAT, FQNNGV. Trimming cost V 2 bases and J 5 bases, with 8 bases left between them. This CDR3 contains 13 residues. The CDR3 nucleotides read TGTGCCAGCAGCTTAATAGTCGTAGATACGCAGTATTTT. Its translation is CASSLIVVDTQYF.

Turning to this clone: One junction end does not reproduce the germline sequence, and a read error may be involved. The chain couples TRBV5-1 to TRBJ1-1, with 7 bases lining up with TRBD1. There are 16 residues in the CDR3. Germline CDR1 and CDR2: SGHRS and YFSETQ. CDR3 residues: CASSRGNTGQVVGLVF. DNA for the CDR3: TGCGCCAGCAGCAGAGGAAACACCGGACAGGTAGTGGGCTTAGTCTTT.

V gene TRBV7-3 combines with J gene TRBJ2-7; D possibly corresponds to TRBD1 (6 bases). From germline, CDR1 is SGHTA and CDR2 FQGTGA. The CDR3 has 13 amino acids. V shed 4 bases and J shed 4 bases, with 11 bases lying between them. The CDR3 spells CASSYRDSYEQYF. The CDR3 region has the DNA TGTGCCAGCAGCTACAGGGATTCTTACGAGCAGTACTTC.

The chain is built from TRBV4-1 and TRBJ1-1; D remains unclear. This CDR3 spans 12 amino acids. The V end was cut by 10 bases, the J end by 4 bases, with 13 bases between. CDR1 and CDR2 (germline): MGHRA, YSYEKL. The CDR3 nucleotides are TGCGCCATAGCGGGCCCTAGCACTGAAGCTTTCTTT. It codes for CAIAGPSTEAFF.

This clone has a single count. The chain recombines TRBV6-1 with TRBJ2-1; TRBD2 matches 8 bases. The CDR3 has 16 residues. V trimming: 1 base; J trimming: 7 bases; junction bases outside the gene matches: 9. Germline loops: CDR1 MNHNS, CDR2 SASEGT. The CDR3 protein is CASSEVVGTRANEQFF. CDR3 nucleotide sequence: TGTGCCAGCAGTGAAGTAGTTGGGACTAGAGCGAATGAGCAGTTCTTC.

The chain is built from TRBV6-5 and TRBJ2-1; D perhaps matches TRBD1 (6 bases). V lost 8 bases and J lost 0, with 14 bases in between. The V gene's germline CDR1 is MNHEY and CDR2 SVGAGI. The CDR3 runs 15 residues. CDR3 sequence reads: CASSPLGGSYNEQFF. The CDR3 DNA sequence: TGTGCCAGCTCCCCCTTAGGGGGCTCCTACAATGAGCAGTTCTTC.

The J gene is TRBJ2-1, the V gene TRBV11-3, with TRBD1 identical over 9 bases. Trimming at V came to 5 bases and at J to 7 bases, leaving 9 bases not matched to a gene. The CDR3 runs 15 residues. CDR1 and CDR2 from the germline V gene are SGHNT and YENEEA. The CDR3: CASSPSGQGRNEQFF. The CDR3 DNA reads as TGTGCCAGCAGCCCGTCGGGACAGGGAAGGAATGAGCAGTTCTTC.

CDR3 region: CASSPGVSYGYTF. The CDR3 DNA follows: TGTGCCAGCAGCCCTGGAGTTAGTTATGGCTACACCTTC. The chain employs TRBV5-4 and TRBJ1-2, with unresolved D. Deletions cut 4 bases from V and 5 bases from J, with 12 bases between. This CDR3 contains 13 residues. Germline values: CDR1 SGHNT, CDR2 YYREEE (reference sequence).

This sequence joins TRBV7-2 and TRBJ2-1; D is unresolved. The CDR3 loop spans 13 amino acids. Germline loops: CDR1 SGHTA, CDR2 FQGNSA. V lost 1 base and J lost 9, with 10 bases in between. CDR3: CASSLGNSSEQFF. The CDR3 nucleotides are TGTGCCAGCAGCTTAGGCAATAGTAGTGAGCAGTTCTTC.

The chain has TRBV6-5 and TRBJ2-2; TRBD1 aligns across 9 bases. The ends lost 6 bases at V and 1 base at J; junction bases unmatched: 3. In germline, CDR1 is MNHEY, CDR2 SVGAGI. CDR3 length: 15 amino acids. The CDR3 reads CASSSGQGNTGELFF. The DNA of the CDR3 is TGTGCCAGCAGCTCGGGACAGGGGAACACCGGGGAGCTGTTTTTT.

The CDR3 region has the DNA TGTGCCAGTTGCAGGGCTGGGGCCAACGTCCTGACTTTC. Protein product: CASCRAGANVLTF. The J gene is TRBJ2-6, the V gene TRBV27; maybe TRBD1 (5 bases). Trimming took 9 bases from V and 2 from J, leaving 8 bases between them. This CDR3 region has 13 residues. Germline V lookup: CDR1 MNHEY, CDR2 SMNVEV (reference sequence).

The genes are TRBV7-8 and TRBJ1-1; TRBD1 is a possible D gene (5 bases). CDR1 is SGHVS and CDR2 is FQNEAQ in the germline V gene. The CDR3 runs to 13 residues. V lost 3 bases and J lost 3, with 8 bases in between. CDR3: CASSFDSDTEAFF. CDR3 nucleotide sequence: TGTGCCAGCAGCTTTGACAGTGACACTGAAGCTTTCTTT.

The rearrangement links TRBV29-1 to TRBJ2-3; 13 nucleotides match TRBD2. Germline-derived CDR1 and CDR2 are SQVTM and ANQGSEA. The junction had 9 bases not matched to a gene; V was cut back by 6 bases and J by 3 bases. The CDR3 has 16 amino acids. CDR3 in DNA: TGCAGCGTAGCAGGACTAGCGGGAGTGGGGACAGATACGCAGTATTTT. Translation: CSVAGLAGVGTDTQYF.

The V gene is TRBV11-2, the J gene TRBJ2-3; 9 bases are a match to TRBD2. This CDR3 spans 19 amino acids. After removal of 4 bases from V and 2 bases from J, the junction contained 16 bases not matched to a gene. Germline assignment: CDR1 SGHAT and CDR2 FQNNGV. This chain's CDR3 is CASSSLPGLATPLTDTQYF. The CDR3 coding sequence is TGTGCCAGCAGCTCGCTCCCGGGACTAGCAACTCCCCTCACAGATACGCAGTATTTT.

The genes are TRBV6-6 and TRBJ1-5; a weak D match, TRBD1 (6 bases). The CDR3 is made up of 16 amino acids. Per germline, CDR1 MNHNY and CDR2 SVGAGI (reference sequence). Between the trimmed V and J ends, which lost 5 bases and 1 base, there was a span of 15 bases. The CDR3 nucleotides are TGTGCCAGCAGTACGAAGCCTGGACAGAGCAATCAGCCCCAGCATTTT. Encoded protein: CASSTKPGQSNQPQHF.

The chain carries TRBV11-3 and TRBJ1-5; D unresolved. V was clipped by 5 bases and J by 5 bases, with 10 bases between them. Germline CDR1 and CDR2: SGHNT and YENEEA. This CDR3 is 13 amino acids long. CDR3 sequence reads: CASSRQGDQPQHF. The CDR3 region has the DNA TGTGCCAGCAGCAGACAAGGTGATCAGCCCCAGCATTTT.

A few counts support this clone. V is TRBV27 and J is TRBJ1-2, with D unresolved. Germline V gives CDR1 MNHEY, CDR2 SMNVEV (reference sequence). CDR3 length equals 17 residues. V was clipped by 0 bases and J by 4 bases, with 18 bases between them. The CDR3 nucleotides read TGTGCCAGCAGTTTATCGATCCTGTGGCCCCAGGCCTATGGCTACACCTTC. It yields the protein CASSLSILWPQAYGYTF.

This clone has just one count. The chain carries TRBV5-6 and TRBJ1-1; 8 nucleotides align to TRBD1. This CDR3 contains 14 residues. The germline V gene has CDR1 SGHDT and CDR2 YYEEEE. With V trimmed by 3 bases and J by 0 bases, 1 base remained unmatched. The CDR3 reads CASSWGQVNTEAFF. In DNA form, the CDR3 reads TGTGCCAGCAGCTGGGGACAGGTGAACACTGAAGCTTTCTTT.

This sequence joins TRBV5-4 and TRBJ2-7; D might be TRBD2 (5 bases). V lost 1 base and J lost 3, with 8 bases in between. This CDR3 is 13 amino acids long. The V gene's germline CDR1 is SGHNT and CDR2 YYREEE (reference sequence). The CDR3 loop is CASSLNRDYEQYF. The CDR3 DNA reads TGTGCCAGCAGCTTGAACCGGGACTACGAGCAGTACTTC.